This T cell receptor beta chain was identified during a study of Graves' ophthalmopathy and Graves' hyperthyroidism. Amplification from RNA transcripts yielded the TCR beta CDR3 regions. First-round RT-PCR used HTBI primers; second-round multiplex PCR followed. TCRdb fed the multiplex PCR reads into MiXCR, producing one record per CDR3 protein. The sample yields about 700,000 distinct CDR3 sequences, about 41% seen once. The table lists this clonotype with many counts. The V segment lost 5 bases and the J segment 5 bases; nucleotides outside the gene matches: 9. The CDR3 has 15 residues. Germline assignment: CDR1 SGHRS and CDR2 YFSETQ.

The V and J genes are TRBV5-1 and TRBJ1-5; 8 bases match TRBD1. Sequenced: peripheral blood. This receptor was identified in an adult man with Graves' ophthalmopathy. CDR3 protein: CASRVGQGPYQPQHF. The CDR3 bases are TGCGCCAGCAGGGTCGGACAGGGCCCTTATCAGCCCCAGCATTTT.